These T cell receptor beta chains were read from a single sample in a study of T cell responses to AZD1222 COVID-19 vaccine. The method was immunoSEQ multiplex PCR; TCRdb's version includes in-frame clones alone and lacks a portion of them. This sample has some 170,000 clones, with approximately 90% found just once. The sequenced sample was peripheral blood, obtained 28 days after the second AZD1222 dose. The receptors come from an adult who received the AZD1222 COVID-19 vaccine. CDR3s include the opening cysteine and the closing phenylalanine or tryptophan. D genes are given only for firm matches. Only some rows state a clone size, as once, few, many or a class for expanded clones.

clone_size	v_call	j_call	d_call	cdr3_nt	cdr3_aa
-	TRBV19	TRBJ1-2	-	TGTGCCAGTAGTATCTCCTTTGATTCGGGGGACTATGGCTACACCTTC	CASSISFDSGDYGYTF
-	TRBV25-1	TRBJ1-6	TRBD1	TGTGCCAGCAGACCCTCAGGGGGTAATAATTCACCCCTCCACTTT	CASRPSGGNNSPLHF
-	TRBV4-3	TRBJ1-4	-	TGCGCCAGCAGCTTTTCCTTCGGCCGAACAAATGAAAAACTGTTTTTT	CASSFSFGRTNEKLFF
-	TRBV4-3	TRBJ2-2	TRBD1	TGCGCCAGCAGCCAAGTGCAGTACAGACAGGGGTGGTATAATGGTACCGGGGAGCTGTTTTTT	CASSQVQYRQGWYNGTGELFF
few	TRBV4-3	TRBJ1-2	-	TGCGCCAGCAGCCAAGGAAAGGGACATAACTATGGCTACACCTTC	CASSQGKGHNYGYTF
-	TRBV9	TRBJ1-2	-	TGTGCCAGCAGCGCGAGGGGTGGCAGCACTCGAACCCAGTCCGGCTACACCTTC	CASSARGGSTRTQSGYTF
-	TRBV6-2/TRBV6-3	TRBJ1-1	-	TGTGCCAGCAGTTACTCGTCGGATAACACTGAAGCTTTCTTT	CASSYSSDNTEAFF
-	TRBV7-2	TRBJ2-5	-	TGTGCCAGCAGCTTTCCCGGACAAGAGACCCAGTACTTC	CASSFPGQETQYF
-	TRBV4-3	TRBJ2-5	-	TGCGCCAGCAGCCAAGATCAGGGTAGCCCCGTACCCCAGTACTTC	CASSQDQGSPVPQYF
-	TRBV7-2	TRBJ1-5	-	TGTGCCAGCAGCACGGACAGTTATAGCAATCAGCCCCAGCATTTT	CASSTDSYSNQPQHF
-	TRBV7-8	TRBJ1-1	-	TGTGCCAGCAGCTTAGCGCTAGGGACGGACACTGAAGCTTTCTTT	CASSLALGTDTEAFF
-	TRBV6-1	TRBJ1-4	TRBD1	TGTGCCAGCAGTGAAGCTGGACAGGGGTGGGAAAAACTGTTTTTT	CASSEAGQGWEKLFF
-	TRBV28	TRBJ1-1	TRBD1	TGTGCCAGCAGTTCCTGGACAGGGTGGTCGAACACTGAAGCTTTCTTT	CASSSWTGWSNTEAFF
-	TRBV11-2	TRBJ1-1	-	TGTGCCAGCAGCTACCTCAGGGGTGGAAACACTGAAGCTTTCTTT	CASSYLRGGNTEAFF
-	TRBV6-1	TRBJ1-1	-	TGTGCCAGCAGTTTTTTTCGGGGCCTTGAAGCTTTCTTT	CASSFFRGLEAFF
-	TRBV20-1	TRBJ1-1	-	TGCAGTGCGGATTCGGGCACTGAAGCTTTCTTT	CSADSGTEAFF
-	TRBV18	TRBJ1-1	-	TGTGCCAGCTCACCGATGAGTGATCTCAGTGAAGCTTTCTTT	CASSPMSDLSEAFF
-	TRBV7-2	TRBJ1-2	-	TGTGCCAGCAGCTTAGACAGTAAAGTCTATGGCTACACCTTC	CASSLDSKVYGYTF
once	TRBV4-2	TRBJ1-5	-	TGTGCCAGCAGCCAAGAGTCTCCGCTGATAGGTATGAATCAGCCCCAGCATTTT	CASSQESPLIGMNQPQHF
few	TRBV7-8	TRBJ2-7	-	TGTGCCAGCAGTGAGGACAGTCAAATGATTCGGAGCGAGCAGTACTTC	CASSEDSQMIRSEQYF
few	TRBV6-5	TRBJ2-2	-	TGTGCCAGCAGTTACTCGAAGTACACCGGGGAGCTGTTTTTT	CASSYSKYTGELFF
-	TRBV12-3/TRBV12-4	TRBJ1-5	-	TGTGCCAGCAGTCCATATAATCAGCCCCAGCATTTT	CASSPYNQPQHF
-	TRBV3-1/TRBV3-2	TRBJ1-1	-	TGTGCCAGCAGCCAGATGATGAACACTGAAGCTTTCTTT	CASSQMMNTEAFF
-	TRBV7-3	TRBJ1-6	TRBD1	TGTGCCAGCAGCTCCGGGACAGCCAATTCACCCCTCCACTTT	CASSSGTANSPLHF
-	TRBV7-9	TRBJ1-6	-	TGTGCCAGCAGCCCCCTCTCTCAGCCCAATTCACCCCTCCACTTT	CASSPLSQPNSPLHF
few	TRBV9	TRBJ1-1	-	TGTGCCAGCAGCTCCGCGTACGCTGAAGCTTTCTTT	CASSSAYAEAFF
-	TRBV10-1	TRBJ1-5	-	TGCGCCAGCAGTGAGTCGATTGGGGTTGGTCAGCCCCAGCATTTT	CASSESIGVGQPQHF
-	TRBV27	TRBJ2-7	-	TGTGCCAGCAGTTATGAGGGAGGCGCCTACGAGCAGTACTTC	CASSYEGGAYEQYF
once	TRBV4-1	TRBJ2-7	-	TGCGCCAGCAGCCAAGGAAAAGGGGTCGGATTTTACGAGCAGTACTTC	CASSQGKGVGFYEQYF
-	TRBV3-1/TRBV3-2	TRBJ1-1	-	TGTGCCAGCGCGTCAGAAGTGGTAGGTGAAGCTTTCTTT	CASASEVVGEAFF
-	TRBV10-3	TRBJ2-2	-	TGTGCCATCAGCCCCTCTCAGCCCGGGGAGCTGTTTTTT	CAISPSQPGELFF
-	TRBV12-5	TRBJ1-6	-	TGTGCTAGTGGTTTGGTTCTCGGGGGGGGGTCCAGTTCACCCCTCCACTTT	CASGLVLGGGSSSPLHF
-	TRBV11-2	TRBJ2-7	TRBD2	TGTGCCAGCAGCTTAGGACGGGCGGGGGGGTACTCCTACGAGCAGTACTTC	CASSLGRAGGYSYEQYF
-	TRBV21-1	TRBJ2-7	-	TGTGCCAGCACCGACCCCTGGGTGAGTAACGGGGGGGCCAACGAGCAGTACTTC	CASTDPWVSNGGANEQYF
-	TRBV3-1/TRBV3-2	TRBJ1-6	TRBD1	TGTGCCAGCAGCGGACCGACAGGGGGTATTTCACCCCTCCACTTT	CASSGPTGGISPLHF
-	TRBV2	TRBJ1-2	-	TGTGCCAGCAGTGAAGTGGGGGCGGGCTACACCTTC	CASSEVGAGYTF
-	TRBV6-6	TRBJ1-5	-	TGTGCCAGCACCAGTTATAGCAATCAGCCCCAGCATTTT	CASTSYSNQPQHF
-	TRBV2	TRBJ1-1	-	TGTGCCAGCCAAGCCGAGATCAGAAACACTGAAGCTTTCTTT	CASQAEIRNTEAFF
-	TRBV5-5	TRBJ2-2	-	TGTGCCAGCAGCTTAGGACGGCAGCCCACCGGGGAGCTGTTTTTT	CASSLGRQPTGELFF
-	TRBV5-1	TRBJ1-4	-	TGCGCCAGCAGCTTGGAAAGTACTAATGAAAAACTGTTTTTT	CASSLESTNEKLFF
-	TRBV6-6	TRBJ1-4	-	TGTGCCAGCAGGCCTCGGATTGAGAATGAAAAACTGTTTTTT	CASRPRIENEKLFF
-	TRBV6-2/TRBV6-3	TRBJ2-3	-	TGTGCCAGCAGTCTCCTGACCGGCGGAGGGACAGATACGCAGTATTTT	CASSLLTGGGTDTQYF
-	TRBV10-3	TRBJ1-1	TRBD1	TGTGCCATCCGGGACAGAGCCATGAACACTGAAGCTTTCTTT	CAIRDRAMNTEAFF
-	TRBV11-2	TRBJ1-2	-	TGTGCCAGCAGCTTAGATCTGTACAGTGGCTACACCTTC	CASSLDLYSGYTF
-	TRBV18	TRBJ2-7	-	TGTGCCAGCTCACCACCTGTGGGAGGAAACGAGCAGTACTTC	CASSPPVGGNEQYF
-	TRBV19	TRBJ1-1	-	TGTGCCAGTAGTACAATGACATCCAGGCCTGCTGAAGCTTTCTTT	CASSTMTSRPAEAFF
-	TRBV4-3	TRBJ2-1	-	TGCGCCAGCAGCCTTGGGGCAGGCCTAAATGAGCAGTTCTTC	CASSLGAGLNEQFF
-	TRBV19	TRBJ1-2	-	TGTGCCAGTAGTTCGATCGGAGGGGGACTCTATGGCTACACCTTC	CASSSIGGGLYGYTF
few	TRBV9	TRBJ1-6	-	TGTGCCAGCAGCGTAGCGGCGGGATCGACACCCCTCCACTTT	CASSVAAGSTPLHF
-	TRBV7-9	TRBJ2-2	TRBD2	TGTGCCAGCAGGGCCGGGGGGATGAACACCGGGGAGCTGTTTTTT	CASRAGGMNTGELFF
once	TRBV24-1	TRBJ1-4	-	TGTGCCACCAGTGAACACGGTTATGGGAAACTTAATGAAAAACTGTTTTTT	CATSEHGYGKLNEKLFF
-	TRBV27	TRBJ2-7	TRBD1	TGTGCCAGCAGGGGGACAGGCCGGTACGAGCAGTACTTC	CASRGTGRYEQYF